This T cell receptor (beta chain) was captured by sequencing in a study of blood T cell repertoires in COVID-19. As for the study in general: Both acute and convalescent COVID-19 samples were obtained from the United States, Italy and Spain. Sources were T cells, B-cell-depleted T cells, or PBMCs; the material itself was cDNA or gDNA.

Participants were aged roughly 18 to 95 years, lived in 24 US areas, and enrolled virtually. Authors' methods: Reference gene primer amplification in the assay estimated nucleated cell counts. Produced via immunoSEQ multiplex PCR; TCRdb's table is partial and in-frame only. V, J and clone size are taken as reported in that table, and D and trimming were inferred from the DNA itself. The sample consists of approximately 200,000 clones, roughly 87% of them appearing once. CDR1 and CDR2 (germline): SGHTA, FQGNSA. V dropped 1 base and J dropped 2 bases, with 5 bases sitting between them. This CDR3 comprises 13 residues.

The sequence was obtained from a woman aged 40 to 49 with acute COVID-19. Sequenced input: PBMCs or T cells enriched from blood (not recorded which). The V gene is TRBV7-2, the J gene TRBJ1-2; D unclear. CDR3 region: CASSLGRNYGYTF. Here the CDR3 DNA reads TGTGCCAGCAGCTTAGGTCGGAACTATGGCTACACCTTC.